The 24 T cell receptor beta chains below were found in one sample sequenced in a study of cytomegalovirus exposure and HLA in healthy donors. The primer mix had 60 Vbeta and 13 Jbeta primers. Clones were read by immunoSEQ multiplex PCR, and TCRdb kept only the in-frame ones, dropping some. This table holds 150,000 to 200,000 clones, roughly 70% found once. Material: PBMCs. The receptors were sampled from a woman aged 18-29 years in good health and CMV-seropositive.

The chain recombines TRBV18 with TRBJ2-1; 7 nucleotides agree with TRBD2. V was clipped by 1 base and J by 8 bases; unmatched bases: 5. The CDR3 consists of 14 residues. Germline lookup yields CDR1 KGHSH and CDR2 LQKENI. The CDR3 sequence: CASSPRGGFDEQFF. CDR3 nucleotide sequence: TGTGCCAGCTCACCACGCGGGGGATTCGATGAGCAGTTCTTC.

The rearrangement uses TRBV29-1 and TRBJ2-7; 9 bases agree with TRBD1. CDR1 is SQVTM and CDR2 is ANQGSEA in the germline V gene. J lost 3 bases, V lost 4 bases, and 1 base had no gene match. The CDR3 has 12 amino acids. The DNA for the CDR3 is TGCAGCGTTGGGACAGGGGTCTACGAGCAGTACTTC. This gives the protein CSVGTGVYEQYF.

J is TRBJ1-1 and V is TRBV11-3; D gene ambiguous. This CDR3 contains 13 residues. V was cut by 3 bases and J by 0 bases, with 5 bases left in between. Germline loops: CDR1 SGHNT, CDR2 YENEEA. CDR3 amino acids: CASSFSMNTEAFF. In nucleotides, the CDR3 is TGTGCCAGCAGCTTCAGTATGAACACTGAAGCTTTCTTT.

The gene calls are TRBV19 and TRBJ1-5; the match to TRBD1 covers 7 bases. The CDR3 totals 15 residues. V was pared by 7 bases and J by 2 bases, with 8 bases of the junction left unmatched. CDR1 and CDR2 from the germline V gene are LNHDA and SQIVND (reference sequence). The CDR3, as DNA: TGTGCCAGTAATTTGGTAGGGGGCGGCAATCAGCCCCAGCATTTT. This gives the protein CASNLVGGGNQPQHF.

This clone was recorded a few times. The V and J genes are TRBV6-5 and TRBJ1-4; D gene ambiguous. Germline CDR1 reads MNHEY; CDR2 reads SVGAGI. Trimming pared 6 bases from V and 3 bases from J, leaving 11 bases between. The CDR3 covers 14 residues. The CDR3 DNA is TGTGCCAGCAGCCCCCGGGGAGCTAATGAAAAACTGTTTTTT. It is translated as CASSPRGANEKLFF.

The V gene is TRBV30, the J gene TRBJ2-5; maybe TRBD2 (6 bases). The CDR3 runs 13 residues. Between the trimmed V and J ends, which lost 3 bases and 3 bases, there was a span of 11 bases. From germline, CDR1 is GTSNPN and CDR2 SVGIG (reference sequence). The CDR3 sequence: CAWRRTGEETQYF. The CDR3 nucleotides read TGTGCCTGGAGGAGGACGGGGGAAGAGACCCAGTACTTC.

This clone has just a few counts. The J gene is TRBJ2-1, the V gene TRBV9; 10 bases map to TRBD2. Unmatched junction bases numbered 8, after V lost 4 bases and J lost 4 bases. The germline gives CDR1 SGDLS, CDR2 YYNGEE. This CDR3 comprises 16 residues. The CDR3 sequence: CASSSLAGGLYNEQFF. Here the CDR3 DNA reads TGTGCCAGCAGCTCCTTAGCGGGGGGCTTATACAATGAGCAGTTCTTC.

As regards this clone: The germline gene is not matched at one end of the junction; a read error may be the cause. The chain has TRBV6-5 and TRBJ1-2; 7 bases are shared with TRBD1. The germline V gene has CDR1 MNHEY and CDR2 SVGAGI. The CDR3 contains 16 residues. The CDR3 DNA sequence: TGTGCCAGCAGTAACTCCAGGGGGAGCCAAAACTATGGCTACACCTTC. This translates into CASSNSRGSQNYGYTF.

This clone was found once. V and J are TRBV30 and TRBJ1-2, with D tentatively TRBD1 (5 bases). The CDR3 has 13 residues. V was cut by 4 bases and J by 2 bases, with 11 bases left in between. CDR1 GTSNPN and CDR2 SVGIG come from the germline V gene (reference sequence). CDR3: CAWTRDWNYGYTF. CDR3 coding DNA: TGTGCCTGGACCAGGGACTGGAACTATGGCTACACCTTC.

This clone showed up just a few times. This chain joins TRBV5-8 and TRBJ1-6, with 7 bases lining up with TRBD1. V trimming: 2 bases; J trimming: 8 bases; junction bases outside the gene matches: 10. The CDR3 runs to 16 residues. Germline CDR1 is SGHTS and CDR2 is YDEGEE. CDR3 sequence (DNA): TGTGCCAGCAGCTTAAGTCGGACAGGCGGAGATTCACCCCTCCACTTT. Its protein product is CASSLSRTGGDSPLHF.

This chain connects TRBV11-2 to TRBJ1-3, with a weak D call TRBD1 (6 bases). The germline V gene encodes CDR1 SGHAT and CDR2 FQNNGV. Trimming removed 3 bases from V and 0 bases from J, with 9 bases in between. This CDR3 contains 15 residues. The CDR3 loop reads CASSFGGLSGNTIYF. The DNA for the CDR3 is TGTGCCAGCAGCTTTGGGGGCCTCTCTGGAAACACCATATATTTT.

The gene calls are TRBV7-3 and TRBJ1-1; D is unclear. With 5 bases removed from V and 1 base from J, the gap between germline ends came to 5 bases. Germline CDR1 is SGHTA and CDR2 is FQGTGA. The CDR3 is made up of 12 amino acids. The CDR3 bases are TGTGCCAGCAGCGCAGGGAACACTGAAGCTTTCTTT. Amino acid sequence: CASSAGNTEAFF.

This clone was counted a few times. This chain connects TRBV9 to TRBJ1-4, with D possibly being TRBD1 (6 bases). The CDR3 runs to 16 residues. Trimming left V 0 bases short and J 5 bases short, with 14 bases between. In germline, CDR1 is SGDLS, CDR2 YYNGEE. The CDR3 DNA reads TGTGCCAGCAGCGTAGGGGTTGGGGGCCGCAATGAAAAACTGTTTTTT. Translation: CASSVGVGGRNEKLFF.

The chain carries TRBV6-6 and TRBJ1-1, with 7 bases fitting TRBD1. CDR3 size: 15 residues. With V trimmed by 0 bases and J by 6 bases, 7 bases remained unmatched. Germline values: CDR1 MNHNY, CDR2 SVGAGI (reference sequence). The CDR3 DNA sequence: TGTGCCAGCAGTTACTCGAAGGGGGCGAGGGCTGAAGCTTTCTTT. Residues: CASSYSKGARAEAFF.

The chain links TRBV2 to TRBJ1-1, with a possible D match to TRBD1 (5 bases). Trimming left V 4 bases short and J 5 bases short, with 14 bases between. Germline V lookup: CDR1 SNHLY, CDR2 FYNNEI. The CDR3 length is 14 residues. Here the CDR3 DNA reads TGTGCCAGCAGTGTCGCGGGGGGGGAAACTGAAGCTTTCTTT. It specifies CASSVAGGETEAFF.

CDR3: CASSLAHQQGGTDTQYF. The CDR3 coding sequence is TGTGCCAGCAGCTTAGCGCACCAACAGGGGGGAACAGATACGCAGTATTTT. The gene calls are TRBV7-9 and TRBJ2-3, with TRBD1 matching 8 bases. CDR1 and CDR2 from the germline V gene are SEHNR and FQNEAQ (reference sequence). V shed 0 bases and J 3 bases; nucleotides not matched to a gene: 8. The length of the CDR3 is 17 residues.

The sample holds one count of this clone. The chain links TRBV27 to TRBJ1-4; D is possibly TRBD1 (5 bases). The CDR3 contains 16 residues. Trimming shortened V by 5 bases and J by 0 bases, and 13 bases separated the two germline ends. Germline assignment: CDR1 MNHEY and CDR2 SMNVEV (reference sequence). The CDR3 DNA reads as TGTGCCAGCAGTCCTGGACACCATTCAACTAATGAAAAACTGTTTTTT. The encoded protein is CASSPGHHSTNEKLFF.

This chain joins TRBV5-5 and TRBJ1-4, with 9 bases identical to TRBD1. The CDR3 extends over 14 amino acids. The V segment lost 5 bases and the J segment 7 bases; nucleotides outside the gene matches: 6. Germline CDR1 reads SGHKS; CDR2 reads YYEKEE (reference sequence). The CDR3 DNA sequence: TGTGCCAGCAGGGTGGGGACAGGGTTTGAAAAACTGTTTTTT. Amino acids: CASRVGTGFEKLFF.

The chain is built from TRBV30 and TRBJ1-2, with D possibly TRBD1 on 5 matching bases. V shed 4 bases and J shed 5 bases, with 17 bases lying between them. Germline V CDR1 and CDR2: GTSNPN, SVGIG (reference sequence). This CDR3 is built from 14 residues. CDR3 amino acids: CAWIAVNGAYGYTF. The DNA of the CDR3 is TGTGCCTGGATTGCAGTGAATGGGGCATATGGCTACACCTTC.

The genes are TRBV27 and TRBJ2-1, with TRBD1 matching 8 bases. The length of the CDR3 is 14 residues. V was pared by 5 bases and J by 3 bases, with 3 bases of the junction left unmatched. Germline CDR1 reads MNHEY; CDR2 reads SMNVEV (reference sequence). In DNA, the CDR3 is TGTGCCAGCAGTCGGACAGGGAACTACAATGAGCAGTTCTTC. Encoded protein: CASSRTGNYNEQFF.

For this clone: A read error may produce the germline difference seen at one junction end. In the same sample, other DNA sequences code for this CDR3. This chain uses TRBV2 with TRBJ2-7; 7 positions agree with TRBD1. Germline lookup yields CDR1 SNHLY and CDR2 FYNNEI. The CDR3 has 13 residues. As DNA, the CDR3 is TGTGCCAGCAGCGGAACAGGGGAATACGAGCAGTACTTT. It encodes CASSGTGEYEQYF.

The CDR3 loop reads CASRIGEGGSYEQYF. DNA of the CDR3: TGTGCCAGCAGGATAGGGGAAGGGGGCTCCTACGAGCAGTACTTC. The chain combines TRBV6-1 with TRBJ2-7; D may be TRBD1 (6 bases). Trimming removed 6 bases from V and 0 bases from J, with 15 bases in between. Germline V gene sequence: CDR1 MNHNS, CDR2 SASEGT. The CDR3 runs to 15 residues.

DNA for the CDR3: TGTGCCAGCAGCGGGAGAGGGTTGGTAGACACAGATACGCAGTATTTT. Translated: CASSGRGLVDTDTQYF. The chain couples TRBV9 to TRBJ2-3; TRBD2 is a possible D gene (5 bases). Per the germline V gene, CDR1 is SGDLS and CDR2 is YYNGEE. Deletions cut 3 bases from V and 2 bases from J, with 16 bases between. The CDR3 extends over 16 amino acids.

This chain joins TRBV29-1 and TRBJ1-1, with 8 bases matching TRBD1. J was trimmed by 3 bases and V by 5 bases; bases with no gene match: 5. CDR3 length: 13 residues. Germline values: CDR1 SQVTM, CDR2 ANQGSEA. CDR3 sequence: CSVRQGRYTEAFF. The CDR3 DNA follows: TGCAGCGTTCGACAGGGGAGATACACTGAAGCTTTCTTT.